A selection of T cell receptor beta chains follows, all from one sample in a study of blood T cell repertoires in COVID-19. Profiled with immunoSEQ multiplex PCR; TCRdb holds only in-frame clones, not every one. The table lists under 300,000 clones, 83% of them singletons. Material: peripheral blood. These receptors originate from a woman aged 45-60 years who had recovered from COVID-19. Both conserved end residues are part of each CDR3. The D gene is left open where the match is weak. Expanded clones are given a class, and other clones once, few, many or no size at all.

once,TRBJ2-5,TRBV11-3,TRBD2,CASSEGLAGPQETQYF,TGTGCCAGCAGCGAGGGACTAGCGGGCCCCCAAGAGACCCAGTACTTC
NA,TRBJ2-4,TRBV28,TRBD1,CATSDPGQGANIQYF,TGTGCCACCTCCGACCCGGGACAGGGGGCAAACATTCAGTACTTC
once,TRBJ2-7,TRBV19,NA,CASSTTAFSYEQYF,TGTGCCAGTAGTACGACAGCCTTCTCCTACGAGCAGTACTTC
NA,TRBJ2-7,TRBV5-5,NA,CASSRERGLYEQYF,TGTGCCAGCAGCCGTGAGCGCGGGCTCTACGAGCAGTACTTC
NA,TRBJ1-1,TRBV6-5,NA,CASRQMAGAEAFF,TGTGCCAGCAGACAAATGGCAGGGGCAGAAGCTTTCTTT
NA,TRBJ2-7,TRBV3-1/TRBV3-2,TRBD1,CASSTTGSSYEQYF,TGTGCCAGCAGCACGACAGGGAGCTCCTACGAGCAGTACTTC
NA,TRBJ2-5,TRBV6-1,NA,CASSEYLQETQYF,TGTGCCAGCAGTGAATATCTCCAAGAGACCCAGTACTTC
NA,TRBJ2-7,TRBV4-2,TRBD1,CASSQAGTGGEQYF,TGTGCCAGCAGCCAAGCGGGTACAGGGGGCGAGCAGTACTTC
once,TRBJ1-1,TRBV28,TRBD1,CASRTHAAGGSTEAFF,TGTGCCAGCAGAACCCATGCTGCAGGGGGATCCACTGAAGCTTTCTTT
NA,TRBJ2-5,TRBV2,TRBD2,CASRRTSGGDETQYF,TGTGCCAGCAGGCGGACTAGCGGGGGGGATGAGACCCAGTACTTC
NA,TRBJ2-2,TRBV24-1,NA,CATTDRDTLGELFF,TGTGCCACCACCGACCGCGACACCCTCGGGGAGCTGTTTTTT
many,TRBJ2-1,TRBV19,NA,CASSKARYNEQFF,TGTGCCAGTAGTAAAGCCCGCTACAATGAGCAGTTCTTC
NA,TRBJ2-1,TRBV14,NA,CASSQENLASYNEQFF,TGTGCCAGCAGCCAAGAGAATCTAGCTTCCTACAATGAGCAGTTCTTC
NA,TRBJ1-1,TRBV29-1,NA,CSVSWGQNTEAFF,TGCAGCGTGTCATGGGGGCAGAACACTGAAGCTTTCTTT
NA,TRBJ2-7,TRBV6-2/TRBV6-3,TRBD2,CASSYSRTGGSSYEQYF,TGTGCCAGCAGTTACTCGAGAACGGGCGGGAGCTCCTACGAGCAGTACTTC
NA,TRBJ1-2,TRBV28,NA,CATSPPGVVNYGYTF,TGTGCCACCTCCCCGCCAGGGGTGGTGAACTATGGCTACACCTTC
NA,TRBJ1-1,TRBV19,NA,CASSGRRTNTEAFF,TGTGCCAGTAGTGGTCGGAGGACCAACACTGAAGCTTTCTTT
NA,TRBJ2-7,TRBV7-2,TRBD1,CASSSGPGQGYEQYF,TGTGCCAGCAGCTCCGGCCCGGGACAGGGCTACGAGCAGTACTTC
NA,TRBJ2-5,TRBV5-1,NA,CASSQRATGDGRPQYF,TGCGCCAGCAGCCAGAGGGCTACAGGGGATGGGAGGCCCCAGTACTTC
NA,TRBJ1-2,TRBV4-1,TRBD1,CASSQTGLGYGYTF,TGCGCCAGCAGCCAGACAGGGCTAGGGTATGGCTACACCTTC
NA,TRBJ1-1,TRBV7-9,NA,CASSLGVAGLGPEAFF,TGTGCCAGCAGCCTAGGGGTGGCAGGCCTGGGGCCTGAAGCTTTCTTT
NA,TRBJ1-1,TRBV27,TRBD1,CASSSRGMNTEAFF,TGTGCCAGCAGTTCCAGGGGGATGAACACTGAAGCTTTCTTT
NA,TRBJ1-1,TRBV6-4,NA,CASRRVLSATEAFF,TGTGCCAGCAGACGGGTCCTTTCTGCCACTGAAGCTTTCTTT
NA,TRBJ1-4,TRBV5-6,NA,CASSQGVSNEKLFF,TGTGCCAGCAGCCAAGGGGTGTCTAATGAAAAACTGTTTTTT
NA,TRBJ2-1,TRBV11-3,TRBD1,CASSPTGQGRYNEQFF,TGTGCCAGCAGCCCCACCGGACAGGGGCGATACAATGAGCAGTTCTTC
once,TRBJ1-5,TRBV18,TRBD1,CASSPGTVGQPQHF,TGTGCCAGCTCACCCGGGACAGTCGGTCAGCCCCAGCATTTT
few,TRBJ1-5,TRBV5-5,NA,CASSPGQLNQPQHF,TGTGCCAGCAGCCCGGGACAACTCAATCAGCCCCAGCATTTT
NA,TRBJ1-1,TRBV20-1,TRBD1,CSPDRAGEAFF,TGCAGTCCCGACAGGGCTGGTGAAGCTTTCTTT
NA,TRBJ1-1,TRBV9,NA,CASSVDLGGFAEAFF,TGTGCCAGCAGCGTAGATCTTGGAGGGTTCGCTGAAGCTTTCTTT
NA,TRBJ2-5,TRBV5-6,TRBD2,CASSLGLAGETQYF,TGTGCCAGCAGCCTGGGACTAGCGGGAGAAACCCAGTACTTC
NA,TRBJ1-2,TRBV7-2,NA,CASSPGSQVLLYGYTF,TGTGCCAGCAGCCCTGGAAGTCAGGTCCTGCTTTATGGCTACACCTTC
NA,TRBJ2-3,TRBV30,NA,CAWDYGLGGVTDTQYF,TGTGCCTGGGATTATGGCCTAGGCGGGGTCACAGATACGCAGTATTTT
few,TRBJ1-2,TRBV28,NA,CASQPPGDGGYTF,TGTGCCAGCCAGCCCCCGGGGGATGGTGGCTACACCTTC
NA,TRBJ2-1,TRBV30,TRBD2,CAWSNSGGYNEQFF,TGTGCCTGGAGTAATAGCGGGGGGTACAATGAGCAGTTCTTC
NA,TRBJ1-2,TRBV14,TRBD1,CASSPRSGGGYTF,TGTGCCAGCAGCCCGAGGTCAGGGGGTGGCTACACCTTC
NA,TRBJ1-5,TRBV19,TRBD1,CASRARTGTGGNQPQHF,TGTGCCAGTAGGGCTCGAACGGGGACAGGGGGTAATCAGCCCCAGCATTTT
few,TRBJ1-2,TRBV11-2,NA,CASNRLGRRLGYTF,TGTGCCAGCAACCGACTAGGGCGACGGCTTGGCTACACCTTC
NA,TRBJ2-7,TRBV7-8,NA,CASSLGRVYEQYF,TGTGCCAGCAGCTTAGGCAGGGTCTACGAGCAGTACTTC
once,TRBJ2-7,TRBV9,TRBD1,CASSPNQGAAYEQYF,TGTGCCAGCAGCCCCAACCAGGGGGCGGCCTACGAGCAGTACTTC
NA,TRBJ1-2,TRBV2,TRBD1,CASSHPRQGTTNYGYTF,TGTGCCAGCAGCCACCCCCGACAGGGAACTACTAACTATGGCTACACCTTC
NA,TRBJ2-5,TRBV6-1,TRBD2,CASSEVMVFLAGGWETQYF,TGTGCCAGCAGTGAAGTTATGGTTTTTCTAGCGGGAGGTTGGGAGACCCAGTACTTC
NA,TRBJ2-3,TRBV19,NA,CASSMIAGDTQYF,TGTGCCAGTAGTATGATCGCGGGGGATACGCAGTATTTT
NA,TRBJ1-2,TRBV24-1,NA,CATSPSAINYGYTF,TGTGCCACCAGTCCTAGTGCCATTAACTATGGCTACACCTTC
NA,TRBJ2-1,TRBV7-3,TRBD2,CASSAGLAGRDEQFF,TGTGCCAGCAGCGCTGGACTAGCGGGACGTGATGAGCAGTTCTTC
NA,TRBJ2-5,TRBV28,TRBD2,CASSSAGGPETQYF,TGTGCCAGCAGTTCAGCGGGAGGGCCAGAGACCCAGTACTTC
NA,TRBJ2-5,TRBV7-2,TRBD2,CASSLGGTRETQYF,TGTGCCAGCAGCTTAGGGGGGACTAGGGAGACCCAGTACTTC
NA,TRBJ1-1,TRBV11-2,NA,CASSLRFGGEAFF,TGTGCCAGCAGCTTGCGGTTCGGAGGAGAAGCTTTCTTT
NA,TRBJ2-7,TRBV6-5,NA,CASSYNHRDPYEQYF,TGTGCCAGCAGTTACAACCACAGGGACCCCTACGAGCAGTACTTC